This TCR beta chain was recovered during a study of blood T cell repertoires in COVID-19. On the study more broadly: T cells, B-cell-depleted T cells, or PBMCs provided the cDNA or gDNA that served as material.

This CDR3 spans 17 amino acids. J gave up 5 bases and V 1 base, and 10 bases lay outside the gene matches. Per germline, CDR1 LGHDT and CDR2 YNNKEL (reference sequence). This clone appeared a single time. Authors' processing steps: Estimates of nucleated cell counts were drawn from the amplification of reference gene primers. TCRdb's table, derived via immunoSEQ multiplex PCR, lists solely in-frame clones and lacks some. V and J calls plus clone size are reproduced from that table; the DNA served to infer D and trimming. The profile shows about 140,000 clones, about 87% of them singletons. The TCR sequence derives from a man between 60 and 75 years old with active or convalescent COVID-19. The V gene is TRBV3-1 (or the pseudogene TRBV3-2), the J gene TRBJ2-4; 8 bases are shared with TRBD2. Sequenced: peripheral blood. Here the CDR3 DNA reads TGTGCCAGCAGCCAAGGCCTCGTAGCGGGAATACAAAACATTCAGTACTTC. It codes for CASSQGLVAGIQNIQYF.